One sample yielded the 3 T cell receptor beta chains listed below, sequenced in a study of blood T cell repertoires in COVID-19. Using immunoSEQ multiplex PCR, the repertoire was profiled, and TCRdb retains in-frame clones only, with some absent. The sample gives about 480,000 clones, 85% to 90% of which show up once; around 0.95% is in the top ten. The specimen sequenced was peripheral blood. Every receptor here comes from a young man with COVID-19, enrolled during active disease.

The chain uses TRBV7-9 and TRBJ2-1; D call uncertain. The V end lost 3 bases, the J end lost 4 bases, and 7 bases lay between the germline ends. The CDR3 covers 13 residues. The germline V gene encodes CDR1 SEHNR and CDR2 FQNEAQ (reference sequence). CDR3 in amino acids: CASSFVAYNEQFF. The CDR3 DNA follows: TGTGCCAGCAGCTTCGTGGCTTACAATGAGCAGTTCTTC. The whole variable domain, filled in from reference TRBV7-9 and TRBJ2-1, reads DTGVSQNPRHKITKRGQNVTFRCDPISEHNRLYWYRQTLGQGPEFLTYFQNEAQLEKSRLLSDRFSAERPKGSFSTLEIQRTEQGDSAMYLCASSFVAYNEQFFGPGTRLTVL.

Details on this clone: The sample contains more than one DNA sequence encoding this CDR3. The chain has TRBV3-1 (or the pseudogene TRBV3-2) and TRBJ1-5; TRBD1 is a possible D gene (5 bases). V dropped 1 base and J dropped 6 bases, with 10 bases sitting between them. The CDR3 has 14 residues. Germline CDR1 is LGHDT and CDR2 is YNNKEL (reference sequence). The CDR3: CASSQGGAGQPQHF. The CDR3 coding sequence is TGTGCCAGCAGCCAAGGCGGGGCAGGTCAGCCCCAGCATTTT.

The chain couples TRBV27 to TRBJ1-1; D gene ambiguous. Germline lookup yields CDR1 MNHEY and CDR2 SMNVEV (reference sequence). The germline V and J ends were trimmed by 5 bases and 4 bases, with 11 bases remaining between them. CDR3 length: 13 residues. DNA of the CDR3: TGTGCCAGCAGTCTGAGGGAGGGCACTGAAGCTTTCTTT. Protein: CASSLREGTEAFF.